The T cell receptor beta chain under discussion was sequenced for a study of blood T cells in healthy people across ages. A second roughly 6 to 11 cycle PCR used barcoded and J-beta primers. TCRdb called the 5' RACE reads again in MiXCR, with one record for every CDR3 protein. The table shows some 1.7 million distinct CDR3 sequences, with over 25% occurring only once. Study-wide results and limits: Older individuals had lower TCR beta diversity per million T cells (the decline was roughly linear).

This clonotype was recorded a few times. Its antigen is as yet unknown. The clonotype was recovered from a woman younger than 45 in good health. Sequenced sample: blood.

The CDR3 spells CATSDSGFNTDTQYF. DNA for the CDR3: TGTGCCACCAGTGATTCGGGATTCAACACAGATACGCAGTATTTT. The chain joins TRBV24-1 to TRBJ2-3; possibly TRBD2 for D (5 bases). The ends were cut back, 2 bases at V and 2 bases at J, with 10 bases in the middle. From germline, CDR1 is KGHDR and CDR2 SFDVKD. The CDR3 loop spans 15 amino acids.